This T cell receptor beta chain stems from a study of T cell responses to AZD1222 COVID-19 vaccine. Second doses at about 4 or about 12 weeks were pooled. The germline V gene encodes CDR1 MGHRA and CDR2 YSYEKL. Trimming cost V 3 bases and J 5 bases, with 13 bases left between them. The CDR3 spans 14 residues. The method was immunoSEQ multiplex PCR; TCRdb's version includes in-frame clones alone and lacks a portion of them. The sample lists roughly 120,000 clones; around 90% were seen once. Findings of the study overall: White British ancestry dominated among donors, who included more females, and clonal diversity was possibly underestimated. Only five or six AZD1222 recipients were seropositive at baseline. Following two doses of AZD1222, Spike-specific TCR breadth and depth rose.

With regard to this clone: Antigen: not known.

This TCR came from an adult who received the AZD1222 COVID-19 vaccine. The V and J genes are TRBV4-1 and TRBJ1-2, with D possibly being TRBD1 (5 bases). This sample comprised peripheral blood, obtained 28 days after the second AZD1222 dose. The CDR3 reads CASSQGRTRYGYTF. As DNA, the CDR3 is TGCGCCAGCAGCCAGGGTAGGACACGGTATGGCTACACCTTC.